The T cell receptor beta chain under discussion was sequenced for a study of T cells after posttransplantation cyclophosphamide. Regarding the study as a whole: TRB overlap between skin or GI tissue T cells and blood was limited.

This CDR3 has 13 amino acids. Germline lookup yields CDR1 SGHTA and CDR2 FQGNSA. Method: immunoSEQ multiplex PCR; TCRdb's copy keeps in-frame clones and lacks some. The table records over 3,500 clones, 77% of them present only once. Cyclophosphamide on days +3 and +4 followed busulfan-fludarabine conditioning and a marrow graft. A note on this clone: Antigen specificity is unknown.

The sample in question was PBMCs, obtained 25 to 30 days after a stem cell transplant with posttransplant cyclophosphamide. V gene TRBV7-2 combines with J gene TRBJ2-5; possibly TRBD2 for D (6 bases). The J call could be wrong; TRBJ2-7 is a better fit for the DNA end. This clonotype was obtained from a male patient aged 50 or older who received an allogeneic stem cell transplant from an unrelated donor, was CMV-positive, and had acute GVHD only. A share of the T cells may be of graft donor origin. CDR3 bases: TGTGCCAGCAGCTCGGGGGTCTCCTACGAGCAGTACTTC. It translates to CASSSGVSYEQYF.